The clone carrying this T cell receptor (beta chain) has more than one count but fewer than ten. The antigen remains unidentified. The sample is drawn from a study of beta chain features in type 1 diabetes. Study information: The patient and healthy donor groups were comparable for age, gender and cell yields. Notes on the study in general: TCRB repertoires of naive, central memory and Treg cells appeared more similar among patients than among healthy donors.

One heparinised draw, averaging about 110 mL, was taken per donor. Trimming took off 4 bases at V and 3 bases at J, with 14 bases between the two ends. Germline CDR1 is SGDLS and CDR2 is YYNGEE. The CDR3 covers 15 residues. Sequencing targeted expressed TCRB transcripts, as all isolated RNA had been reverse transcribed. The repertoire was sequenced with immunoSEQ multiplex PCR; TCRdb's copy has only in-frame clones and lacks some. This table holds about 470,000 clones, approximately 30% found once. The sequencing input was naive CD4+ T cells from blood. The TCR was taken from a man between 18 and 29 years old in good health. This chain joins TRBV9 and TRBJ2-1; D is ambiguous. CDR3 DNA: TGTGCCAGCAGCTCCCAGAGCCTCCTCTACAATGAGCAGTTCTTC. Protein product: CASSSQSLLYNEQFF. Using reference TRBV9 and TRBJ2-1 for the parts outside the CDR3, the full variable domain is DSGVTQTPKHLITATGQRVTLRCSPRSGDLSVYWYQQSLDQGLQFLIQYYNGEERAKGNILERFSAQQFPDLHSELNLSSLELGDSALYFCASSSQSLLYNEQFFGPGTRLTVL.